This T cell receptor beta chain was profiled in a study of cytomegalovirus exposure and HLA in healthy donors (dated by TCRdb to between 2016 and 2019). In terms of the full investigation: According to a later analysis, the approximately 120 validation repertoires were produced on the same platform as the roughly 600 repertoires of the first cohort. The study aimed to test whether cataloging public T cell receptors could reveal signatures of past pathogen exposure. Besides the first cohort of more than 650 subjects, a separate validation cohort made up of around 120 different subjects was used. High-throughput TCR immunosequencing, statistical association of individual TCRs with disease status, and machine learning were combined to predict cytomegalovirus infection status.

Library prep was done by the immunoSEQ multiplex PCR assay. Per the original workflow: A statistical classification framework was built to diagnose cytomegalovirus status from the catalog of TCR beta chain sequences. TCRdb provides this immuneACCESS table in a form limited to in-frame rearrangements. Some clones are lacking; in checked studies, under half of them reflect an unresolved V gene, and why the rest are absent is not known. D and trimming were read from the DNA, whereas the V and J calls and clone size are those reported in that table. The sample table holds approximately 160,000 clones, of which 85% to 90% were seen once. The ten largest clones represent 4% to 5% of the sample. Points the paper makes about the study in general: The classifier was reported to diagnose cytomegalovirus status with high specificity and sensitivity in both the original cohort and the validation cohort. The study gave a list of 150 to 200 TCR beta chains associated with cytomegalovirus. Across donors, most TCR sequences were observed very rarely, whereas some public TCRs were present in many individuals. A later analysis found that TCRs clustered in the first cohort also tended to co-occur in the roughly 120 validation repertoires, with about 94% of cluster scores above 0. A later analysis had no HLA typing for the validation cohort, so co-occurrence there was scored across all 120 or so repertoires. The authors suggested that the approach could potentially be extended to other disease states and immunological phenotypes. In vitro tests confirmed that three of the cytomegalovirus-associated TCR beta chains recognize cytomegalovirus antigens.

Separate from the approximately 670-subject first cohort, the validation cohort of some 130 subjects was the group to which the donors belonged. This clone was found a few times. It lacks a known antigen. The input lacks base qualities; no much larger clone sits a single base away. Material: PBMCs. The receptor was derived from a man between 18 and 29 years old in good health and CMV-seropositive.

CDR3 loop: CASGKGQPVSYEQYF. The nucleotide sequence reads TGCGCCAGCGGCAAGGGACAGCCTGTTTCCTACGAGCAGTACTTC. The rearranged segments are TRBV10-1 and TRBJ2-7, with 7 junctional bases fitting TRBD1. The germline V end is reduced by 8 bases and the J end by 1 base; junction bases left unmatched: 11. The CDR3 spans 15 residues, from the cysteine through the phenylalanine. Of all the DNA, just the CDR3 is kept, 45 bases in frame from base 1. CDR1 and CDR2, looked up from the germline V gene (reference sequence), are WNHNN and SYGVQD.